One sample yielded the 6 T cell receptor beta chains listed below, sequenced in a study of shared clonotypes between healthy human individuals. TCRdb keeps only in-frame clones here, not all; method: immunoSEQ multiplex PCR. The table includes about 700,000 clones, about 91% detected once. Cells designated naive CD8 were CD45RO-negative and were positively selected for CCR7, with terminally differentiated effector memory CD45RA+ cells excluded. The sequenced sample was naive CD8+ T cells sorted from blood. All receptors derive from a young man in good health.

This sequence joins TRBV10-3 and TRBJ1-1, with D tentatively TRBD1 (5 bases). The ends were cut back, 7 bases at V and 3 bases at J, with 18 bases in the middle. This CDR3 has 15 amino acids. The germline V gene encodes CDR1 ENHRY and CDR2 SYGVKD. DNA of the CDR3: TGTGCCATCATGGGGGTTTTAGGGTTGGACACTGAAGCTTTCTTT. It encodes CAIMGVLGLDTEAFF.

CDR3 region: CSVEDVVAGEDEQFF. The CDR3 region has the DNA TGCAGCGTTGAAGATGTAGTAGCGGGAGAGGATGAGCAGTTCTTC. The chain has TRBV29-1 and TRBJ2-1; TRBD2 agrees at 9 bases. The germline gives CDR1 SQVTM, CDR2 ANQGSEA. J gave up 8 bases and V 0 bases, and 8 bases lay outside the gene matches. CDR3 size: 15 residues.

The chain couples TRBV11-3 to TRBJ2-1, with 11 bases lining up with TRBD2. Per germline, CDR1 SGHNT and CDR2 YENEEA. This CDR3 region has 18 residues. The junction had 9 bases not matched to a gene; V was cut back by 2 bases and J by 3 bases. The CDR3 DNA follows: TGTGCCAGCAGCTTAAGCGGACTGGGGACTAGCGGCTACAATGAGCAGTTCTTC. Translating gives CASSLSGLGTSGYNEQFF.

This clone was recorded once. The chain uses TRBV7-6 and TRBJ2-1; D perhaps matches TRBD2 (6 bases). Looked up from germline, CDR1 is SGHVS and CDR2 is FNYEAQ. The V end was cut by 5 bases, the J end by 6 bases, with 14 bases between. This CDR3 is built from 14 residues. The CDR3 sequence is CASSALLAANEQFF. For the CDR3, the DNA is TGTGCCAGCAGCGCACTACTAGCCGCCAATGAGCAGTTCTTC.

The CDR3 spells CASSRGQGPPYEQYF. As DNA, the CDR3 is TGTGCCAGCAGCCGGGGGCAGGGACCTCCCTACGAGCAGTACTTC. This rearrangement joins TRBV6-6 to TRBJ2-7; tentatively, D is TRBD1 or TRBD2 (6 bases each). Germline loops: CDR1 MNHNY, CDR2 SVGAGI (reference sequence). The CDR3 has 15 amino acids. V was trimmed by 6 bases and J by 2 bases, leaving 17 bases between them.

The chain has TRBV7-9 and TRBJ2-7; TRBD1 aligns across 8 bases. The germline gives CDR1 SEHNR, CDR2 FQNEAQ (reference sequence). The CDR3 is made up of 17 amino acids. Trimming cost V 4 bases and J 0 bases; bases outside gene matches: 11. CDR3 bases: TGTGCCAGCAGCTCGAACCCGAGACAGGGGAGCTCCTACGAGCAGTACTTC. As protein: CASSSNPRQGSSYEQYF.